This record looks at one TCR beta chain sequence and its context. TCRdb keeps only in-frame clones here, not all; method: immunoSEQ multiplex PCR. The sample lists roughly 67,000 clones; about three quarters were seen once. Germline V gene lookup returns CDR1 SGHTS and CDR2 YDEGEE. CDR3 size: 17 residues. V was trimmed by 3 bases and J by 0 bases, leaving 16 bases between them. This sample is drawn from a study of blood T cell repertoires in COVID-19. The chain recombines TRBV5-8 with TRBJ2-4; tentatively, D is TRBD2 (7 bases). Sequenced sample: peripheral blood. The source of this sequence is a human donor in a cohort sampled during active COVID-19. This chain's CDR3 is CASSSAAGAIAKNIQYF. The DNA of the CDR3 is TGTGCCAGCAGCTCGGCCGCGGGGGCTATAGCCAAAAACATTCAGTACTTC.